The 20 T cell receptor beta chains below were found in one sample sequenced in a study of blood T cell repertoires in COVID-19. Sequencing used immunoSEQ multiplex PCR; TCRdb keeps in-frame clones, though not all of them. The sample holds tens of thousands of clones, 70% to 85% seen once. What was sequenced was peripheral blood. The source of these receptors is a man in his forties or fifties with active or convalescent COVID-19.

The CDR3 protein is CASAEVQPQHF. Written as DNA, the CDR3 is TGTGCTAGTGCGGAGGTTCAGCCCCAGCATTTT. This chain links TRBV12-5 with TRBJ1-5, with D unclear. The V gene's germline CDR1 is LGHNT and CDR2 FRNRAP. CDR3 length: 11 residues. The ends were cut back, 7 bases at V and 6 bases at J, with 7 bases in the middle.

The chain recombines TRBV7-3 with TRBJ2-2; D unclear. Germline lookup yields CDR1 SGHTA and CDR2 FQGTGA. The V end lost 1 base, the J end lost 5 bases, and 5 bases lay between the germline ends. The CDR3 loop spans 13 amino acids. For the CDR3, the DNA is TGTGCCAGCAGCTTAAGGCGGACCGGGGAGCTGTTTTTT. It is translated as CASSLRRTGELFF.

As to this clone: One junction end does not reproduce the germline sequence, and a read error may be involved. This chain links TRBV6-8 with TRBJ2-1; TRBD2 agrees at 8 bases. CDR1 is MNHGY, CDR2 SAAAGT, per germline. There are 15 residues in the CDR3. DNA for the CDR3: TGTGCCAGCAATTACGGGGGGGCCGTGTACAATGAGCAGTTCTTC. Its protein product is CASNYGGAVYNEQFF.

The rearrangement links TRBV2 to TRBJ2-1; TRBD1 agrees at 8 bases. Germline lookup yields CDR1 SNHLY and CDR2 FYNNEI. This CDR3 is 15 amino acids long. J lost 1 base, V lost 6 bases, and 5 bases had no gene match. In DNA, the CDR3 is TGTGCCAGCAGCGACGACAGGGGATCCTACAATGAGCAGTTCTTC. Translating gives CASSDDRGSYNEQFF.

This clone has only one observation. This rearrangement joins TRBV5-8 to TRBJ2-7, with D unclear. Germline CDR1 and CDR2: SGHTS and YDEGEE. The V and J ends lost 8 bases and 1 base respectively, with 16 bases between them. The CDR3 length is 14 residues. CDR3 in amino acids: CASHFDWISYEQYF. CDR3 nucleotide sequence: TGTGCCAGTCACTTCGACTGGATTTCCTACGAGCAGTACTTC.

The rearrangement uses TRBV6-5 and TRBJ2-3; D gene ambiguous. Trimming left V 8 bases short and J 2 bases short, with 8 bases between. CDR3 length equals 12 residues. Per germline, CDR1 MNHEY and CDR2 SVGAGI. The CDR3 reads CASRTATDTQYF. CDR3 nucleotide sequence: TGTGCCAGCCGTACAGCCACAGATACGCAGTATTTT.

This clone was detected only a few times. This rearrangement joins TRBV7-8 to TRBJ2-7; 9 positions agree with TRBD2. This CDR3 has 15 amino acids. Trimming at V came to 4 bases and at J to 3 bases, leaving 7 bases not matched to a gene. Per germline, CDR1 SGHVS and CDR2 FQNEAQ. Here the CDR3 reads CASSSGTSPLYEQYF. In DNA, the CDR3 is TGTGCCAGCAGCTCAGGGACTAGCCCTCTCTACGAGCAGTACTTC.

The gene calls are TRBV9 and TRBJ2-5; D unclear. Germline V gene lookup returns CDR1 SGDLS and CDR2 YYNGEE. This CDR3 spans 14 amino acids. The V and J ends lost 0 bases and 3 bases respectively, with 9 bases between them. In DNA, the CDR3 is TGTGCCAGCAGCGTAGGGGCAATGGAAGAGACCCAGTACTTC. It yields the protein CASSVGAMEETQYF. The full variable domain, rest sourced from reference TRBV9 and TRBJ2-5, is DSGVTQTPKHLITATGQRVTLRCSPRSGDLSVYWYQQSLDQGLQFLIQYYNGEERAKGNILERFSAQQFPDLHSELNLSSLELGDSALYFCASSVGAMEETQYFGPGTRLLVL.

This chain joins TRBV7-8 and TRBJ1-4; 9 bases match TRBD1. V trimming: 1 base; J trimming: 7 bases; junction bases outside the gene matches: 7. This CDR3 contains 16 residues. Germline CDR1 SGHVS, CDR2 FQNEAQ. CDR3 sequence (DNA): TGTGCCAGCAGCTTAGGGACAGGGGCCTGGGGTGAAAAACTGTTTTTT. It codes for CASSLGTGAWGEKLFF.

The chain carries TRBV5-4 and TRBJ1-2; 8 bases agree with TRBD1. CDR3 length: 16 residues. V lost 2 bases, J lost 4 bases, and 10 bases stayed unmatched. CDR1 is SGHNT and CDR2 is YYREEE in the germline V gene (reference sequence). CDR3 nucleotide sequence: TGTGCCAGCAGCTTAGGGCGGGACAGGCGAACCTATGGCTACACCTTC. Translated: CASSLGRDRRTYGYTF.

The chain has TRBV19 and TRBJ1-2; a possible D gene is TRBD1 (6 bases). V was shortened by 6 bases and J by 6 bases, with 23 bases between the two germline ends. Germline CDR1 LNHDA, CDR2 SQIVND (reference sequence). The length of the CDR3 is 16 residues. Written as DNA, the CDR3 is TGTGCCAGTAGCACCCTGGATATGCAGGGGTTAGATGGCTACACCTTC. It specifies CASSTLDMQGLDGYTF. Full variable domain (remainder filled in from reference TRBV19 and TRBJ1-2): DGGITQSPKYLFRKEGQNVTLSCEQNLNHDAMYWYRQDPGQGLRLIYYSQIVNDFQKGDIAEGYSVSREKKESFPLTVTSAQKNPTAFYLCASSTLDMQGLDGYTFGSGTRLTVV.

V is TRBV6-2 or TRBV6-3 and J is TRBJ1-2, with TRBD1 identical over 8 bases. This CDR3 has 13 amino acids. V shed 5 bases, J shed 7 bases, and the junction held 6 bases outside the gene matches. Germline values: CDR1 MNHEY, CDR2 SVGEGT. In nucleotides, the CDR3 is TGTGCCAGCAGTACCAGGGGGCGGTTTGGCTACACCTTC. This translates into CASSTRGRFGYTF.

The chain is built from TRBV11-2 and TRBJ1-5; no clear D gene. The germline V gene has CDR1 SGHAT and CDR2 FQNNGV. This CDR3 region has 15 residues. The ends were cut back, 1 base at V and 0 bases at J, with 7 bases in the middle. The CDR3 DNA is TGTGCCAGCAGCTTAGGCCAGAATAGCAATCAGCCCCAGCATTTT. Its protein product is CASSLGQNSNQPQHF.

This chain joins TRBV4-1 and TRBJ1-6; TRBD1 agrees at 10 bases. This CDR3 is built from 19 residues. Germline V gives CDR1 MGHRA, CDR2 YSYEKL. Trimming removed 2 bases from V and 6 bases from J; junction bases left unmatched: 13. The CDR3 DNA reads as TGCGCCAGCAGCCAAAGACGGGACAGGGGTTACTCTATTAATTCACCCCTCCACTTT. Translated, it gives CASSQRRDRGYSINSPLHF.

A few counts support this clone. CDR3 DNA: TGTGCCAGTAAACCTCAGGGGCAGGATAATTCACCCCTCCACTTT. The encoded protein is CASKPQGQDNSPLHF. The V gene is TRBV6-5, the J gene TRBJ1-6, with TRBD1 as a possible D gene (6 bases). Germline lookup yields CDR1 MNHEY and CDR2 SVGAGI. V was cut by 9 bases and J by 5 bases, with 17 bases left in between. The CDR3 is made up of 15 amino acids.

The V and J genes are TRBV3-1 (or the pseudogene TRBV3-2) and TRBJ1-5, with TRBD1 matching over 9 bases. V lost 0 bases, J lost 6 bases, and 3 bases stayed unmatched. The CDR3 spans 15 residues. Germline-derived CDR1 and CDR2 are LGHDT and YNNKEL (reference sequence). The CDR3 is CASSQDSTGGQPQHF. CDR3 DNA: TGTGCCAGCAGCCAAGATTCGACAGGGGGTCAGCCCCAGCATTTT.

This clone was counted a single time. This chain connects TRBV12-5 to TRBJ2-7; the match to TRBD1 covers 11 bases. The CDR3 contains 14 residues. J lost 5 bases, V lost 4 bases, and 4 bases had no gene match. Germline CDR1 LGHNT, CDR2 FRNRAP. CDR3 sequence: CASGSGTGGDEQYF. DNA for the CDR3: TGTGCTAGTGGTTCTGGGACAGGGGGAGACGAGCAGTACTTC.

This clone was observed a handful of times. The gene calls are TRBV3-1 (or the pseudogene TRBV3-2) and TRBJ2-3; TRBD2 aligns across 9 bases. Losses at the gene ends were 5 bases for V and 1 base for J; bases not matched to a gene: 7. From germline, CDR1 is LGHDT and CDR2 YNNKEL (reference sequence). The CDR3 has 16 amino acids. CDR3 nucleotides: TGTGCCAGCAGCACTATAGCGGGGGCCGGCACAGATACGCAGTATTTT. It specifies CASSTIAGAGTDTQYF.

The chain employs TRBV6-5 and TRBJ1-1; 7 bases are a match to TRBD1. With 6 bases clipped from V and 12 bases from J, the junction kept 13 bases outside the gene matches. Germline V CDR1 and CDR2: MNHEY, SVGAGI. The CDR3 spans 13 residues. CDR3 in DNA: TGTGCCAGCAGACAACAGACAGGGACGCGGACTTTCTTT. This sequence encodes CASRQQTGTRTFF.

The CDR3 region has the DNA TGTGCCAGCAGCCCTGACAGGTACTCCTACGAGCAGTACTTC. As protein: CASSPDRYSYEQYF. The rearrangement uses TRBV21-1 and TRBJ2-7; the table gives TRBD1 as D, unverified against the DNA. TRBV21-1 is a documented pseudogene. The CDR3 length is 14 residues.